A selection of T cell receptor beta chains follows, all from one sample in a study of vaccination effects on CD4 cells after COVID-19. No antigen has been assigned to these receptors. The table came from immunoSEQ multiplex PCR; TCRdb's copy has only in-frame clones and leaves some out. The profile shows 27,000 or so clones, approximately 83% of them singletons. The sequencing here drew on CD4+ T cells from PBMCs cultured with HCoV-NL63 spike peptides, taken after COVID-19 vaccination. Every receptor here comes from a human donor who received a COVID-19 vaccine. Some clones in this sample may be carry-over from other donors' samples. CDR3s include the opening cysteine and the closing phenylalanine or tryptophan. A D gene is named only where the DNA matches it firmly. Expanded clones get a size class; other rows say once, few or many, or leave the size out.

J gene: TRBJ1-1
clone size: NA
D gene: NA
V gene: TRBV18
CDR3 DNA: TGTGCCAGCTCATCGGCACAGGGAATGAACACTGAAGCTTTCTTT
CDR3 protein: CASSSAQGMNTEAFF

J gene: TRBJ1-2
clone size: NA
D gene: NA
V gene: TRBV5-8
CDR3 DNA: TGTGCCAGCAGCTTGGCTAAAACAACAGTACCACGCTATGGCTACACCTTC
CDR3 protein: CASSLAKTTVPRYGYTF

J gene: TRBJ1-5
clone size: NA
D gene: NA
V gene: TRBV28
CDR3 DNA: TGTGCCAGCAGTCGAAGCAATCAGCCCCAGCATTTT
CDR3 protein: CASSRSNQPQHF

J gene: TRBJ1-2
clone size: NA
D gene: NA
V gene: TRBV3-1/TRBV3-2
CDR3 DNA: TGTGCCAGCAGCCATTCGGGGTACTATGGCTACACCTTC
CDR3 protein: CASSHSGYYGYTF

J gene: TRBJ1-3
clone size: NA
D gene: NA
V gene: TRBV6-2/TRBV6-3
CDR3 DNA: TGTGCCAGCAGTTACCCATCGACGGAGGACATTAGATATTTT
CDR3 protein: CASSYPSTEDIRYF

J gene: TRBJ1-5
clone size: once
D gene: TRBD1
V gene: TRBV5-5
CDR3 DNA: TGTGCCAGCAGCCCCACTCTGACAGGGGGCCATCAGCCCCAGCATTTT
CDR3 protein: CASSPTLTGGHQPQHF

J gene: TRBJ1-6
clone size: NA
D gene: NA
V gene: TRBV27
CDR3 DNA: TGTGCCAGCAGTTTGACCGGGACTCCAACCGGTTCACCCCTCCACTTT
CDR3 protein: CASSLTGTPTGSPLHF

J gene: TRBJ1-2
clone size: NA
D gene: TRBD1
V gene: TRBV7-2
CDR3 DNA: TGTGCCAGCAGCCCCGGGGACAGGGGCTATGGCTACACCTTC
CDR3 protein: CASSPGDRGYGYTF

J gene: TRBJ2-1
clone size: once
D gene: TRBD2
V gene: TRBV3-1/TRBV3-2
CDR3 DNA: TGTGCCAGCAGCCAAGATGGACTAGCGGGGGGGAACAATGAGCAGTTCTTC
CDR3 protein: CASSQDGLAGGNNEQFF

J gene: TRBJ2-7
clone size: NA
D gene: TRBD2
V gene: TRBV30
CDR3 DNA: TGTGCCTGGAGTTCAACTAGCGGGGCGGTCTCCTACGAGCAGTACTTC
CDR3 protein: CAWSSTSGAVSYEQYF

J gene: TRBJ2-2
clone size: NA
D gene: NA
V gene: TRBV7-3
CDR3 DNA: TGTGCCAGCGGGGGCCAGGGTAACACCGGGGAGCTGTTTTTT
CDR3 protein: CASGGQGNTGELFF

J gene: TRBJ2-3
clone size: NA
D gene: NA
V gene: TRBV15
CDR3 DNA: TGTGCCACCAGCAGGCAGGGGCAGGATACGCAGTATTTT
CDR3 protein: CATSRQGQDTQYF

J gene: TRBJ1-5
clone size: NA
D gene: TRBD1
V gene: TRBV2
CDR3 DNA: TGTGCCAGCCGGACAGGCCACAATCAGCCCCAGCATTTT
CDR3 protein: CASRTGHNQPQHF

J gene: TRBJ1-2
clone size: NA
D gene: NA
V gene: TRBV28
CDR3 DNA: TGTGCCAGCAGCCTAGAGCAGGGAGGATATGGCTACACCTTC
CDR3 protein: CASSLEQGGYGYTF

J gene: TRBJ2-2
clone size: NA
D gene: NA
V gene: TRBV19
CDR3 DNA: TGTGCCAGTGGTCACGACCAGGTTAACACCGGGGAGCTGTTTTTT
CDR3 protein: CASGHDQVNTGELFF

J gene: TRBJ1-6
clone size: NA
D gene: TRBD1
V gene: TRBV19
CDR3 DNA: TGTGCCAGTATGGCGAGGACAGGGTCTAATTCACCCCTCCACTTT
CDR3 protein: CASMARTGSNSPLHF

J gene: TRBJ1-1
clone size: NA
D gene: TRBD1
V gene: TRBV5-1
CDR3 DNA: TGCGCCAGCAGTATAACAGGGGAAAAAACTGAAGCTTTCTTT
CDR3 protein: CASSITGEKTEAFF

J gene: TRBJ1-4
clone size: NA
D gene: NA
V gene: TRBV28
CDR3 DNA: TGTGCCAGCAGTTTGTTTGAGTCGAGTGAAAAACTGTTTTTT
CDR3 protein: CASSLFESSEKLFF

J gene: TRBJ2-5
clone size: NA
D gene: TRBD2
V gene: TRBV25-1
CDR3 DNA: TGTGCCAGCAGTGAGGGACTAGCGGGGCGCCAGTACTTC
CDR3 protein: CASSEGLAGRQYF

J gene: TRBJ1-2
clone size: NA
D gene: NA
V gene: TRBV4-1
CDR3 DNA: TGCGCCAGCAGCCAAGAGGGGTTTGGCTACACCTTC
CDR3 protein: CASSQEGFGYTF

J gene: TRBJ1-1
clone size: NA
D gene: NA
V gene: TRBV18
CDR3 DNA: TGTGCCAGCTCACCTTCCCCAGGAAGTGATACTGAAGCTTTCTTT
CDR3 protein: CASSPSPGSDTEAFF

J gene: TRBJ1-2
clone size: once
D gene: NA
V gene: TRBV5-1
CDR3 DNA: TGCGCCAGCAGCTTGGGAGACACCTTATTGATCTATGGCTACACCTTC
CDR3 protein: CASSLGDTLLIYGYTF

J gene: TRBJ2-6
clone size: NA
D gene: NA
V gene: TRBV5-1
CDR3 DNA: TGCGCCAGCAGCTTGTCCGTACTCTCTGGGGCCAACGTCCTGACTTTC
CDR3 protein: CASSLSVLSGANVLTF

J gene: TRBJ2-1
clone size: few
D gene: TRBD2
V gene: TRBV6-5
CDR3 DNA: TGTGCCAGCAGGGCTAGCGGGCTGGATGAGCAGTTCTTC
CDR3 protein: CASRASGLDEQFF

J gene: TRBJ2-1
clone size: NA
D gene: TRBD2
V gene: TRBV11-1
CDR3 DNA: TGTGCCAGCAGCTTCGCTAGCGGGACCTACAATGAGCAGTTCTTC
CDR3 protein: CASSFASGTYNEQFF

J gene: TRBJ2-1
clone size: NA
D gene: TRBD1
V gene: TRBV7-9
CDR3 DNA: TGTGCCAGCAGCTTAGCCGGGACAGGGTTCTTGGAGCAGTTCTTC
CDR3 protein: CASSLAGTGFLEQFF

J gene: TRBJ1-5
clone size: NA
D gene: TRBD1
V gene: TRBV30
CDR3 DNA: TGTGCCTGGAGCATTCAGGGGGCTTGGAATCAGCCCCAGCATTTT
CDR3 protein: CAWSIQGAWNQPQHF

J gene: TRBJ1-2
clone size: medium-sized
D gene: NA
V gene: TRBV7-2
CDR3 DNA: TGTGCCAGCAGCTTACAGGTGGGGGGGGACTATGGCTACACCTTC
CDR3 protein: CASSLQVGGDYGYTF

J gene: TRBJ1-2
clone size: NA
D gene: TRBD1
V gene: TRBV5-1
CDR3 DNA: TGCGCCAGCAGCCCACAAGTCCCGGGACAGGGATTAGGCTACACCTTC
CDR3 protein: CASSPQVPGQGLGYTF

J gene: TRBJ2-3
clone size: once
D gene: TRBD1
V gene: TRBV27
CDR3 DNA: TGTGCCAGCAGTACTCGACAGGGGTCTCATACGCAGTATTTT
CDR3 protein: CASSTRQGSHTQYF

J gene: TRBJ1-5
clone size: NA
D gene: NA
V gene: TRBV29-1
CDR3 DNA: TGCAGCGTTGATGGGACGGGACTCGGGCCCCAGCATTTT
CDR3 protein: CSVDGTGLGPQHF

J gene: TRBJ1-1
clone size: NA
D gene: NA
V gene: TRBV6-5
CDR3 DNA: TGTGCCAGCAGACCGAGTCGGTTCAGGGACACTGAAGCTTTCTTT
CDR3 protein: CASRPSRFRDTEAFF